Sequencing of this TCR beta chain was carried out in a study of cytomegalovirus exposure and HLA in healthy donors. The wider study: There were fewer than 130 million unique TCR beta sequences, drawn from 150 million to 200 million T cells, in an earlier analysis. The study, taken as a whole, reports: For presence/absence analyses, sequencing depth was assumed to be roughly uniform across donors. Later analysis suggested most CMV-associated TCR beta chains were HLA-restricted.

The CDR3 covers 13 residues. The germline CDR1 and CDR2 sequences are ENHRY and SYGVKD. V lost 3 bases and J 4 bases, leaving 10 bases between the germline ends. The PCR was carried out with 60 Vbeta primers and 13 Jbeta primers. Assay: immunoSEQ multiplex PCR; the TCRdb copy retains only in-frame clones and omits some. This sample's table reports 100,000 to 150,000 clones. As to this clone: Its antigen is unknown.

The clonotype comes from a man aged 18 to 30 in good health and CMV-seronegative. This sequence joins TRBV10-3 and TRBJ2-7; D gene unclear. The sample was PBMCs. The CDR3 reads CAISDPQRYEQYF. The CDR3 DNA reads as TGTGCCATCAGTGACCCGCAGAGGTACGAGCAGTACTTC.